This T cell receptor beta chain was profiled in a study of CD8+ T cells in alopecia areata. Across the whole study: Once tofacitinib had been taken for 6 to 18 months, 6 months off drug followed. Scoring of severity for treated patients was based on percentage of affected scalp area. General observations from the study: While tofacitinib was given, many expanded lesional clones persisted in scalp and blood.

Sample treatment: oral pan-JAK inhibitor, 5-10 mg twice daily. Peripheral blood and lesional scalp punch biopsies were taken from alopecia areata patients. Comment on this clone: The antigen remains undetermined.

Germline V gene sequence: CDR1 MNHNS, CDR2 SASEGT. This CDR3 is 11 amino acids long. Between the trimmed V and J ends, which lost 2 bases and 1 base, there was a span of 0 bases. Extracted RNA was reverse transcribed, and the resulting cDNA served as sequencing template. Assay: immunoSEQ multiplex PCR; the TCRdb copy retains only in-frame clones and omits some. The repertoire holds fewer than 110,000 clones, with roughly 84% as singletons. This sample comprised CD8+ T cells sorted from blood, obtained at week 24, from a patient treated with tofacitinib. This chain uses TRBV6-1 with TRBJ2-7, with D unresolved. The origin of this receptor is a human donor with alopecia areata. CDR3 nucleotides: TGTGCCAGCAGTGAATCCTACGAGCAGTACTTC. The encoded protein is CASSESYEQYF.